One sample yielded the 17 T cell receptor beta chains listed below, sequenced in a study of regulatory T cells in long-lasting Graves disease. Building of the TCR beta libraries involved iRepertoire HTBI primers and Arm-PCR of CDR3 regions. TCRdb recomputed calls from the multiplex PCR reads with MiXCR, one row per CDR3 protein. Here the sample spans hundreds of thousands of distinct CDR3 sequences, about 15% being singletons. Indicated time point: newly diagnosed GD, antithyroid drugs for less than 3 months. Scientists built the TCR library using RNA that was extracted from PBMCs. The same sample was also studied in work on T cells in Graves' hyperthyroidism and ophthalmopathy.

The specimen comprised peripheral blood mononuclear cells (PBMCs), sampled at new diagnosis, from a patient treated with antithyroid drugs. The receptors were gathered from a woman in her thirties with Graves disease.

A few counts support this clonotype. The junction departs from the called germline gene at one end, perhaps through a read error. This rearrangement joins TRBV7-9 to TRBJ1-2; tentatively, D is TRBD1 (5 bases). The CDR3 length is 15 residues. Germline V gives CDR1 SEHNR, CDR2 FQNEAQ (reference sequence). DNA of the CDR3: TGTGCCAGCAGCTTTTTCCGCGCGGACAACTATGGCTACATCTTC. It is translated as CASSFFRADNYGYIF. Looking up the rest from reference TRBV7-9 and TRBJ1-2 gives the full variable domain: DTGVSQNPRHKITKRGQNVTFRCDPISEHNRLYWYRQTLGQGPEFLTYFQNEAQLEKSRLLSDRFSAERPKGSFSTLEIQRTEQGDSAMYLCASSFFRADNYGYIFGSGTRLTVV.

CDR3 bases: TGCGCCAGCAGCCCCCTTCTAGCGGGGTTGTCCTACAATGAGCAGTTCTTC. Translated: CASSPLLAGLSYNEQFF. The chain joins TRBV4-1 to TRBJ2-1; 9 bases agree with TRBD2. The CDR3 length is 17 residues. V lost 4 bases and J lost 1; bases outside the gene matches: 8. Germline V gene lookup returns CDR1 MGHRA and CDR2 YSYEKL.

This clonotype was counted a few times. The chain uses TRBV24-1 and TRBJ2-1; 11 bases align to TRBD2. V trimming: 4 bases; J trimming: 3 bases; junction bases outside the gene matches: 7. Germline CDR1 reads KGHDR; CDR2 reads SFDVKD. There are 17 residues in the CDR3. The DNA of the CDR3 is TGTGCCACCAGTGACCCTCTAGCGGGAGGACTCTACAATGAGCAGTTCTTC. As protein: CATSDPLAGGLYNEQFF.

This clonotype was observed many times. The rearrangement uses TRBV5-1 and TRBJ2-3, with D uncertain. V was trimmed by 2 bases and J by 2 bases, leaving 9 bases between them. The CDR3 extends over 14 amino acids. Germline loops: CDR1 SGHRS, CDR2 YFSETQ. The CDR3 loop reads CASSFRSLTDTQYF. Here the CDR3 DNA reads TGCGCCAGCAGCTTTCGGTCGCTCACAGATACGCAGTATTTT.

The table lists this clonotype with many counts. The J gene is TRBJ2-3, the V gene TRBV15; 13 positions match TRBD2. The CDR3 runs 16 residues. CDR1 and CDR2 (germline): LNHNV, YYDKDF (reference sequence). After removal of 3 bases from V and 6 bases from J, the junction contained 6 bases not matched to a gene. CDR3 DNA: TGTGCCACCAGCAGTTGGACTAGCGGGAGTCACGATACGCAGTATTTT. It specifies CATSSWTSGSHDTQYF.

This rearrangement joins TRBV7-8 to TRBJ2-7; TRBD2 matches at 8 bases. The CDR3 loop spans 16 amino acids. V trimming: 5 bases; J trimming: 1 base; junction bases outside the gene matches: 10. The germline gives CDR1 SGHVS, CDR2 FQNEAQ. CDR3 region: CASSVVGGVKSYEQYF. CDR3 nucleotide sequence: TGTGCCAGCAGCGTAGTCGGGGGGGTAAAGTCCTACGAGCAGTACTTC.

The V call is TRBV10-1, the J call TRBJ2-7; D is uncertain. The CDR3 sequence is 11 residues long. CDR1 and CDR2 from the germline V gene are WNHNN and SYGVQD (reference sequence). The V gene lost 0 bases and the J gene lost 7 bases, with 4 bases spanning the gap. CDR3 region: CASSESFEQYF. DNA of the CDR3: TGCGCCAGCAGTGAGTCTTTTGAGCAGTACTTC.

The J gene is TRBJ2-7, the V gene TRBV6-2 or TRBV6-3; maybe TRBD1 (6 bases). V was shortened by 5 bases and J by 6 bases, with 14 bases between the two germline ends. Germline V gene data show CDR1 as MNHEY and CDR2 as SVGEGT. This CDR3 region has 13 residues. The CDR3 DNA follows: TGTGCCAGCAGTCGGACCACAGGGACCGAGCAGTACTTC. This sequence encodes CASSRTTGTEQYF.

The V and J genes are TRBV18 and TRBJ1-5, with D uncertain. Germline lookup yields CDR1 KGHSH and CDR2 LQKENI. Trimming left V 6 bases short and J 5 bases short, with 8 bases between. CDR3 length equals 12 residues. CDR3 amino acids: CASSHTDQPQHF. The DNA for the CDR3 is TGTGCCAGCTCTCACACTGATCAGCCCCAGCATTTT. The variable domain in full, with the rest retrieved from reference TRBV18 and TRBJ1-5, is NAGVMQNPRHLVRRRGQEARLRCSPMKGHSHVYWYRQLPEEGLKFMVYLQKENIIDESGMPKERFSAEFPKEGPSILRIQQVVRGDSAAYFCASSHTDQPQHFGDGTRLSIL.

V usage is TRBV5-1 and J usage is TRBJ2-5, with 8 bases fitting TRBD1. There are 15 residues in the CDR3. Germline V gives CDR1 SGHRS, CDR2 YFSETQ. The ends lost 3 bases at V and 3 bases at J; junction bases unmatched: 7. The CDR3 region has the DNA TGCGCCAGCAGCTCTACCGGGACAGGAGAAGAGACCCAGTACTTC. Residues: CASSSTGTGEETQYF.

This clonotype appeared many times. The chain carries TRBV24-1 and TRBJ2-7, with no clear D. The V gene's germline CDR1 is KGHDR and CDR2 SFDVKD. CDR3 length equals 13 residues. Trimming shortened V by 1 base and J by 4 bases, and 7 bases separated the two germline ends. For the CDR3, the DNA is TGTGCCACCAGTGATTTCACCGGGTACGAGCAGTACTTC. Its protein is CATSDFTGYEQYF.

This clonotype showed up many times. The V and J genes are TRBV27 and TRBJ2-5; 10 bases are a match to TRBD2. J lost 5 bases, V lost 5 bases, and 11 bases had no gene match. Looked up from germline, CDR1 is MNHEY and CDR2 is SMNVEV (reference sequence). CDR3 length equals 16 residues. The CDR3 DNA reads as TGTGCCAGCAGTCCCAGGGCGCTAGCGGGAGTTGAGACCCAGTACTTC. Protein sequence: CASSPRALAGVETQYF.

The chain joins TRBV29-1 to TRBJ1-2, with unresolved D. Between the trimmed V and J ends, which lost 3 bases and 3 bases, there was a span of 5 bases. Germline V gene data show CDR1 as SQVTM and CDR2 as ANQGSEA. The CDR3 consists of 11 residues. The CDR3 loop is CSVDTDYGYTF. As DNA, the CDR3 is TGCAGCGTTGATACGGACTATGGCTACACCTTC.

V usage is TRBV5-1 and J usage is TRBJ1-6, with a possible D match to TRBD1 (6 bases). CDR1 and CDR2 from the germline V gene are SGHRS and YFSETQ. The CDR3 contains 18 residues. The V and J ends lost 1 base and 10 bases respectively, with 24 bases between them. The CDR3 here is CASSLFVGAQREGSPLHF. The CDR3 DNA reads TGCGCCAGCAGCTTGTTTGTGGGGGCGCAACGAGAAGGATCACCCCTCCACTTT.

DNA for the CDR3: TGTGCCAGTAGATCCAACATGGATACCGCTGAAGCTTTCTTT. Protein product: CASRSNMDTAEAFF. V usage is TRBV6-2 or TRBV6-3 and J usage is TRBJ1-1; unclear D gene. The CDR3 has 14 amino acids. The V end lost 9 bases, the J end lost 6 bases, and 20 bases lay between the germline ends. Germline CDR1 reads MNHEY; CDR2 reads SVGEGT.

This clonotype was detected ten times or more. The V and J genes are TRBV7-2 and TRBJ2-1; D is perhaps TRBD1 (6 bases). CDR1 is SGHTA and CDR2 is FQGNSA in the germline V gene. Trimming stripped 1 base from V and 10 bases from J, with 11 bases between. The CDR3 contains 13 residues. CDR3 DNA sequence: TGTGCCAGCAGCTTAGTAACAGGGCCCGAGCAGTTCTTC. As protein: CASSLVTGPEQFF. The full variable domain, its missing parts supplied by reference TRBV7-2 and TRBJ2-1, is GAGVSQSPSNKVTEKGKDVELRCDPISGHTALYWYRQSLGQGLEFLIYFQGNSAPDKSGLPSDRFSAERTGGSVSTLTIQRTQQEDSAVYLCASSLVTGPEQFFGPGTRLTVL.

The rearrangement uses TRBV5-8 and TRBJ1-5; 7 nucleotides agree with TRBD1. The CDR3 spans 16 residues. V lost 4 bases and J lost 0; bases outside the gene matches: 7. Germline V CDR1 and CDR2: SGHTS, YDEGEE. The CDR3 here is CASSPGQDNSNQPQHF. In DNA form, the CDR3 reads TGTGCCAGCAGCCCTGGACAGGATAATAGCAATCAGCCCCAGCATTTT.